This TCR beta chain is drawn from a study of PD-L1 blockade in urothelial cancer. As for the study in general: The study started patients on atezolizumab in about 2014, giving 1,200 mg intravenously every 3 weeks. A median tumor sample held about 1,300 T cells and 1,086 unique TCRs.

Ten or more counts support this clone. Urothelial carcinoma in patients was locally advanced or metastatic. Templates that were synthetic TCR analogs were spiked into each PCR. Libraries were prepared by immunoSEQ multiplex PCR; TCRdb keeps only in-frame clonotypes and omits some of them. The sample lists about 35,000 clones; around 34% were seen once. The source was tumor tissue, collected before atezolizumab (anti-PD-L1) treatment. The TCR sequence derives from a man aged 60 to 69 with urothelial cancer.

This CDR3 is CASSPNIQETQYF. The CDR3 DNA reads as TGTGCCAGCAGCCCTAACATCCAAGAGACCCAGTACTTC. The chain employs TRBV7-1 and TRBJ2-5; D unresolved. TRBV7-1 is marked as an open reading frame, function uncertain. Trimming left V 5 bases short and J 1 base short, with 8 bases between. This CDR3 contains 13 residues.